This T cell receptor (beta chain) originates from a study of cytomegalovirus exposure and HLA in healthy donors. Background on the study: The roughly 670 first-cohort repertoires shared a platform with the roughly 120 validation repertoires, as reported in a later analysis.

TCRdb's copy holds only in-frame clones and misses some; the assay was immunoSEQ multiplex PCR. Among about 160,000 clones listed, approximately 90% were seen once. Worth noting for this clone: Its antigen is not identified.

Study-level points and caveats: The classifier was said to identify cytomegalovirus status with high specificity and sensitivity.

V shed 2 bases and J 3 bases; nucleotides not matched to a gene: 7. The CDR3 is made up of 16 amino acids. Germline CDR1 reads MNHNY; CDR2 reads SVGAGI (reference sequence). V gene TRBV6-6 combines with J gene TRBJ2-5; 9 bases are shared with TRBD2. Input material: PBMCs. The receptor's source is a young man in good health and CMV-seronegative. The CDR3 region is CASSYGPSGMEETQYF. DNA for the CDR3: TGTGCCAGCAGTTACGGACCTAGCGGGATGGAAGAGACCCAGTACTTC.